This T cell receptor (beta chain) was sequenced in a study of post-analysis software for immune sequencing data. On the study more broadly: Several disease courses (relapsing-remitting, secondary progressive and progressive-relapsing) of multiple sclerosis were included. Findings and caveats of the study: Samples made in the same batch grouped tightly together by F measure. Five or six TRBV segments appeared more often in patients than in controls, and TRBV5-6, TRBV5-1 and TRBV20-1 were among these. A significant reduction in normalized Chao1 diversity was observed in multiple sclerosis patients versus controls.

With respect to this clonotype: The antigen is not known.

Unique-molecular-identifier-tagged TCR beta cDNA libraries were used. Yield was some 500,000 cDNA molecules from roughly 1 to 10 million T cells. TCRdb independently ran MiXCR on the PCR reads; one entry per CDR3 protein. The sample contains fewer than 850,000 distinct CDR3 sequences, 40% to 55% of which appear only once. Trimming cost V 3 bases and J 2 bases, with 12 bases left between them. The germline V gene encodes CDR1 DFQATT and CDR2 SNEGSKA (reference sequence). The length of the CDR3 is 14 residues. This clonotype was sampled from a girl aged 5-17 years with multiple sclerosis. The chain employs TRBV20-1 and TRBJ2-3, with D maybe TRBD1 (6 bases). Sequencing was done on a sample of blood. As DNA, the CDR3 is TGCAGTGCTAGGGGACAATACTCCACAGATACGCAGTATTTT. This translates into CSARGQYSTDTQYF.